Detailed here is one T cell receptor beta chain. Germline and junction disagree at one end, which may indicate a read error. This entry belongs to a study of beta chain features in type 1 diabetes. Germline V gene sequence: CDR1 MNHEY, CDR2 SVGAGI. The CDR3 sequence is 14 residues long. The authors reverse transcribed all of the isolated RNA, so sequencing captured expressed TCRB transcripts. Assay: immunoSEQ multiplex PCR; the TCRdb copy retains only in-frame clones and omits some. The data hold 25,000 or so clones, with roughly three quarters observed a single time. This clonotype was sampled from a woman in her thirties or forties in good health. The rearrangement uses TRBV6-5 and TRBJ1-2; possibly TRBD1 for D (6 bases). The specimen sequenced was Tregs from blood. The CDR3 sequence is CVSSYSGGAGGYTF. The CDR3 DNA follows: TGTGTCAGCAGCTACAGCGGGGGGGCGGGAGGCTACACCTTC.